A selection of T cell receptor beta chains follows, all from one sample in a study of response to subunit inactivated influenza vaccine. TCRdb reprocessed the RT-PCR reads via MiXCR and lists one record per CDR3 protein. This table has some 500,000 distinct CDR3 sequences, over 10% appearing once. The sequencing used PBMCs from blood, collected roughly 45 days after vaccination. The receptors shown here come from a middle-aged man who received an inactivated influenza vaccine. CDR3s include the opening cysteine and the closing phenylalanine or tryptophan. A D gene is named only where the DNA matches it firmly. Clone size appears in some rows only: once, few, many, or a class for an expanded clone.

v_call	d_call	clone_size	j_call	cdr3_nt	cdr3_aa
TRBV29-1	.	few	TRBJ2-2	TGCAGCGTTGAAGATCTGGGGAAGCTGTTTTTT	CSVEDLGKLFF
TRBV12-3/TRBV12-4	.	few	TRBJ2-3	TGTGCCAGCATCAGGGCTAGCACAGATACGCAGTATTTT	CASIRASTDTQYF
TRBV4-3	.	many	TRBJ2-1	TGCGCCAGCAGCCAAGCGGCTCGAGCTTACGCCTACAATGAGCAGTTCTTC	CASSQAARAYAYNEQFF
TRBV7-2	TRBD2	.	TRBJ2-7	TGTGCCAGCAGCCCCCGGGGGCGGGAGGCCTACGAGCAGTACTTC	CASSPRGREAYEQYF
TRBV12-3/TRBV12-4	TRBD2	few	TRBJ2-3	TGTGCCAGCAGTCCCCGGACTAGCTTCACAGATACGCAGTATTTT	CASSPRTSFTDTQYF
TRBV20-1	.	few	TRBJ1-5	TGCAGTGCTAGAGATCTCATCGGCAATCAGCCCCAGCATTTT	CSARDLIGNQPQHF
TRBV28	TRBD1	.	TRBJ2-7	TGTGCCAGCAGCCCTACCGGGACAGGGTGGGGGGAGCAGTACTTC	CASSPTGTGWGEQYF
TRBV2	.	few	TRBJ1-5	TGTGCCAGCAGACAACAGGGTGCTCAGCCCCAGCATTTT	CASRQQGAQPQHF
TRBV5-1	TRBD1	.	TRBJ1-2	TGCGCCAGCAGCGAGGGGGCGGGAGGCTACACCTTC	CASSEGAGGYTF
TRBV20-1	.	.	TRBJ2-6	TGCAGTGCTAGGCCTCACAGGGCCGGGGCCAACGTCCTGACTTTC	CSARPHRAGANVLTF
TRBV27	.	.	TRBJ2-3	TGTGCCAGCAGTTTATTGGGGGGCGCAGATACGCAGTATTTT	CASSLLGGADTQYF
TRBV20-1	TRBD2	.	TRBJ2-1	TGCAGTGCTAGAGATGCAGTAGCGGGAGGGCTCAATGAGCAGTTCTTC	CSARDAVAGGLNEQFF
TRBV16	.	few	TRBJ1-1	TGTGCCAGCAGCCACCCCCCGAGACGGTCGGACACTGAAGCTTTCTTT	CASSHPPRRSDTEAFF
TRBV20-1	.	.	TRBJ1-1	TGCAGTGCTCAGACGATCAGGGCTGAAGCTTTCTTT	CSAQTIRAEAFF
TRBV29-1	.	few	TRBJ2-7	TGCAGCGCCACTCCGGGTCGGGGCGAGCAGTACTTC	CSATPGRGEQYF
TRBV12-3/TRBV12-4	TRBD2	few	TRBJ2-5	TGTGCCAGCACTACCTGGACTAGCGGGGGGGGAGAGACCCAGTACTTC	CASTTWTSGGGETQYF
TRBV6-2/TRBV6-3	TRBD1	.	TRBJ1-5	TGTGCCAGCAAAGAACAGGGGACAAACAATCAGCCCCAGCATTTT	CASKEQGTNNQPQHF
TRBV12-3/TRBV12-4	TRBD2	.	TRBJ2-1	TGTGCCATCTGTTTGCCTTTCGGGGAGCGGGGGATTACCAATGAGCAGTTCTTC	CAICLPFGERGITNEQFF
TRBV25-1	.	many	TRBJ2-2	TGTGCCAGCAGTGAATCCCGGGAGCTGTTTTTT	CASSESRELFF
TRBV18	TRBD1	few	TRBJ2-7	TGTGCCAGCTCTCTGACCGGGACAGGGGACCACGAGCAGTACTTC	CASSLTGTGDHEQYF
TRBV6-1	TRBD1	.	TRBJ2-7	TGTGCCAGCAGTGAGAGCGTACAAAGGGGGCCCTACGAGCAGTACTTC	CASSESVQRGPYEQYF
TRBV20-1	.	.	TRBJ1-1	TGCAGTGCTAGAGATATTAATCAGGGAAGAACTGAAGCTTTCTTT	CSARDINQGRTEAFF
TRBV2	TRBD1	.	TRBJ2-7	TGTGCCTGCAGTACCACTCAGAACAGGGGCCGAACCCTCTCCTACGAGCAGTACTTC	CACSTTQNRGRTLSYEQYF
TRBV6-2/TRBV6-3	.	few	TRBJ2-1	TGTGCCAGCAGTACAGCCTACAATGAGCAGTTCTTC	CASSTAYNEQFF
TRBV29-1	.	many	TRBJ1-3	TGCAGCGTTGCTTCGCACTCTGGAAACACCATATATTTT	CSVASHSGNTIYF
TRBV6-5	.	.	TRBJ2-2	TGTGCCAGCAGTTACTCGCCAGGGGCGAACACCGGGGAGCTGTTTTTT	CASSYSPGANTGELFF
TRBV5-8	TRBD1	.	TRBJ2-7	TGTGCCAGCAGCTTGACCCCCCGGACAGGGGGCTACGAGCAGTACTTC	CASSLTPRTGGYEQYF
TRBV7-9	.	.	TRBJ2-6	TGTGCCAGCAGCTTAACAACAGGGGCCAACGTCCTGACTTTC	CASSLTTGANVLTF
TRBV5-5	TRBD1	many	TRBJ1-2	TGTGCCAGCAGCTCGGGACAGGGGAACGGCTACACCTTC	CASSSGQGNGYTF
TRBV6-1	.	.	TRBJ2-5	TGTGCCAGCAAACTCCCTGGGCAAGAGACCCAGTACTTC	CASKLPGQETQYF
TRBV28	TRBD2	many	TRBJ2-1	TGTGCCAGCAGTTTCCTAGCGGGGGTGCCCAATGAGCAGTTCTTC	CASSFLAGVPNEQFF
TRBV12-3/TRBV12-4	.	.	TRBJ2-1	TGTGCCAGCAGTTTAGAATCGGTCTCCTACAATGAGCAGTTCTTC	CASSLESVSYNEQFF
TRBV4-2	TRBD1	many	TRBJ2-3	TGTGCCAGCAGCACGCGACAGGGAACTAGCACAGATACGCAGTATTTT	CASSTRQGTSTDTQYF
TRBV5-1	.	many	TRBJ2-7	TGCGCCAGCAGTCAGGGAGCCTACTACGAGCAGTACTTC	CASSQGAYYEQYF
TRBV15	.	.	TRBJ2-1	TGTGCCACCAGCGCAACCCGGCACAGCCTCAATGAGCAGTTCTTC	CATSATRHSLNEQFF